This T cell receptor beta chain was recorded in a study of blood T cell repertoires in COVID-19. Study-wide context: Collection of acute and convalescent COVID-19 samples took place in the United States, Italy and Spain.

Patients at the Seattle site were enrolled during active infection and followed longitudinally. As handled by the study authors: Amplification with reference gene primers provided the estimates of nucleated cell counts. TCRdb's table, derived via immunoSEQ multiplex PCR, lists solely in-frame clones and lacks some. Clonal size and the V and J genes are those of that table, whereas D and trimming came from the DNA. This sample has over 200,000 clones, with around 90% found just once. There are 14 residues in the CDR3. V lost 6 bases and J 4 bases, leaving 13 bases between the germline ends. Per germline, CDR1 SNHLY and CDR2 FYNNEI.

The rearrangement uses TRBV2 and TRBJ1-5; D possibly corresponds to TRBD1 (6 bases). The TCR was taken from a man between 60 and 75 years old with COVID-19, enrolled during active disease. Sequences were obtained from peripheral blood. The CDR3: CASSDHRVNQPQHF. The CDR3 region has the DNA TGTGCCAGCAGCGACCACAGGGTAAATCAGCCCCAGCATTTT. Combining the CDR3 with reference TRBV2 and TRBJ1-5 gives the whole variable domain EPEVTQTPSHQVTQMGQEVILRCVPISNHLYFYWYRQILGQKVEFLVSFYNNEISEKSEIFDDQFSVERPDGSNFTLKIRSTKLEDSAMYFCASSDHRVNQPQHFGDGTRLSIL.